This TCR beta chain was sequenced for a study of regulatory T cells in long-lasting Graves disease. Regarding time point: newly diagnosed GD, antithyroid drugs for less than 3 months. The TCR library was made from RNA that had been extracted from PBMCs in TRIzol. CDR1 SQVTM and CDR2 ANQGSEA come from the germline V gene. Trimming cost V 3 bases and J 5 bases, with 13 bases left between them. The CDR3 is 14 amino acids. iRepertoire HTBI primers and Arm-PCR of CDR3 regions built TCR beta libraries. TCRdb used MiXCR to reprocess the multiplex PCR reads, holding one entry per CDR3 protein. The sample lists 400,000 to 500,000 distinct CDR3 sequences, about 17% occurring once. This sample was shared with a second study, whose subject was T cells in Graves' hyperthyroidism and ophthalmopathy.

The chain combines TRBV29-1 with TRBJ2-2; possible D gene TRBD2, 6 bases. The sample consisted of peripheral blood mononuclear cells (PBMCs), taken at new diagnosis, from a patient treated with antithyroid drugs. The sequence was obtained from a woman younger than 35 with Graves disease. The chain's CDR3 is CSVERLVTTGELFF. In DNA, the CDR3 is TGCAGCGTTGAGCGACTAGTAACTACCGGGGAGCTGTTTTTT.